The 24 T cell receptor beta chains presented below share a single source sample, sequenced in a study of CD4 T cells in relation to SARS-CoV-2 and coronaviruses. Profiled with immunoSEQ multiplex PCR; TCRdb holds only in-frame clones, not every one. The top ten clones hold roughly 14% of a sample with more than 25,000 clones, less than 85% of them seen once. Antigen specificity for these receptors is unknown. Before the COVID-19 pandemic, during about 2011-2019, CD4+ T cells were taken from unexposed donors. After roughly ten days of culture, CD4+ T cells were isolated. The sequenced material came from CD4+ T cells from PBMCs, cultured in vitro. All receptors derive from a human donor in good health.

This clone has a single count. The J gene is TRBJ1-2, the V gene TRBV28; 9 bases are a match to TRBD1. Germline V gene data show CDR1 as MDHEN and CDR2 as SYDVKM. The CDR3 spans 14 residues. Trimming at V came to 5 bases and at J to 2 bases, leaving 3 bases not matched to a gene. CDR3 amino acids: CASSRTGANYGYTF. The DNA for the CDR3 is TGTGCCAGCAGTCGGACAGGGGCGAACTATGGCTACACCTTC.

The chain employs TRBV25-1 and TRBJ2-2; 12 bases map to TRBD2. V shed 5 bases and J 3 bases; nucleotides not matched to a gene: 7. This CDR3 comprises 17 residues. From germline, CDR1 is MGHDK and CDR2 SYGVNS. CDR3 sequence (DNA): TGTGCCAGCAGTCCGACTAGCGGGGGTCGGGACACCGGGGAGCTGTTTTTT. Protein: CASSPTSGGRDTGELFF.

J is TRBJ2-2 and V is TRBV28, with 8 bases that match TRBD2. Germline trimming cut 6 bases from V and 7 bases from J; bases unmatched to any gene: 4. Germline V gene sequence: CDR1 MDHEN, CDR2 SYDVKM. The CDR3 contains 13 residues. CDR3 loop: CASRPSGYGELFF. In nucleotides, the CDR3 is TGTGCCAGCAGACCTAGCGGGTACGGGGAGCTGTTTTTT.

V is TRBV5-1 and J is TRBJ1-5, with 8 bases that match TRBD1. CDR3 length: 16 residues. Germline CDR1 and CDR2: SGHRS and YFSETQ. V lost 0 bases to trimming and J lost 6 bases; unmatched junction nucleotides: 8. CDR3 nucleotides: TGCGCCAGCAGCTTGGCACCCCAGGGGGCGGGTCAGCCCCAGCATTTT. Its protein product is CASSLAPQGAGQPQHF.

The V gene is TRBV5-6, the J gene TRBJ2-1, with 7 positions matching TRBD1. There are 15 residues in the CDR3. V shed 2 bases and J 2 bases; nucleotides not matched to a gene: 4. Germline CDR1 SGHDT, CDR2 YYEEEE. The CDR3 DNA is TGTGCCAGCAGCTTAAACAGGGGAGCCTACAATGAGCAGTTCTTC. Encoded protein: CASSLNRGAYNEQFF.

The sample holds one count of this clone. This sequence joins TRBV2 and TRBJ2-1, with 14 bases fitting TRBD2. Germline V CDR1 and CDR2: SNHLY, FYNNEI. Losses at the gene ends were 3 bases for V and 5 bases for J; bases not matched to a gene: 3. CDR3 length: 16 residues. The CDR3 sequence: CASSDRLAGGDNEQFF. In DNA, the CDR3 is TGTGCCAGCAGTGATAGACTAGCGGGGGGGGACAATGAGCAGTTCTTC.

The rearrangement uses TRBV7-2 and TRBJ1-5; D gene ambiguous. Looked up from germline, CDR1 is SGHTA and CDR2 is FQGNSA. This CDR3 has 13 residues. V was shortened by 1 base and J by 4 bases, with 5 bases between the two germline ends. The DNA of the CDR3 is TGTGCCAGCAGCTTAGGCCTTAATCAGCCCCAGCATTTT. Amino acids: CASSLGLNQPQHF.

The chain combines TRBV6-6 with TRBJ2-7; D is undetermined. Germline CDR1 and CDR2: MNHNY and SVGAGI (reference sequence). This CDR3 comprises 14 residues. The V end lost 4 bases, the J end lost 2 bases, and 12 bases lay between the germline ends. The CDR3 spells CASSFRPFTYEQYF. The DNA for the CDR3 is TGTGCCAGCAGTTTCAGGCCCTTTACCTACGAGCAGTACTTC.

V gene TRBV19 combines with J gene TRBJ1-5, with D perhaps TRBD1 (5 bases). This CDR3 contains 16 residues. Germline V gene sequence: CDR1 LNHDA, CDR2 SQIVND (reference sequence). V gave up 7 bases and J gave up 2 bases, with 18 bases separating them. CDR3 loop: CASIPGWGGGNQPQHF. The CDR3 DNA reads as TGTGCCAGTATACCGGGTTGGGGAGGGGGCAATCAGCCCCAGCATTTT.

The rearrangement joins TRBV11-2 to TRBJ2-2; a possible D gene is TRBD2 (6 bases). The V gene's germline CDR1 is SGHAT and CDR2 FQNNGV. Between the trimmed V and J ends, which lost 4 bases and 4 bases, there was a span of 16 bases. The CDR3 is 16 amino acids. The CDR3 sequence: CASSSRLDYFTGELFF. CDR3 in DNA: TGTGCCAGCAGCTCACGCTTGGACTACTTCACCGGGGAGCTGTTTTTT.

The chain combines TRBV30 with TRBJ1-3; 10 bases map to TRBD1. Germline loops: CDR1 GTSNPN, CDR2 SVGIG (reference sequence). CDR3 length: 15 amino acids. Trimming at V came to 4 bases and at J to 0 bases, leaving 3 bases not matched to a gene. Here the CDR3 DNA reads TGTGCCTGGACGGACAGGGGGGGCTCTGGAAACACCATATATTTT. Translating gives CAWTDRGGSGNTIYF.

This clone was detected only a few times. The chain uses TRBV4-3 and TRBJ2-1; D is perhaps TRBD2 (5 bases). The V gene lost 1 base and the J gene lost 1 base, with 8 bases spanning the gap. Germline V gene lookup returns CDR1 LGHNA and CDR2 YSLEER. CDR3 length: 15 amino acids. The CDR3 bases are TGCGCCAGCAGCCAAGGTACTAGGTCCTACAATGAGCAGTTCTTC. This gives the protein CASSQGTRSYNEQFF.

The sample holds a few counts of this clone. The rearrangement joins TRBV7-2 to TRBJ2-1; 7 bases are a match to TRBD1. CDR1 and CDR2 from the germline V gene are SGHTA and FQGNSA. V shed 3 bases, J shed 6 bases, and the junction held 8 bases outside the gene matches. This CDR3 region has 15 residues. This CDR3 is CASSLSQGVRNEQFF. For the CDR3, the DNA is TGTGCCAGCAGCTTGAGTCAGGGGGTGCGCAATGAGCAGTTCTTC.

The chain employs TRBV6-2 or TRBV6-3 and TRBJ2-6; D uncertain. Germline V gives CDR1 MNHEY, CDR2 SVGEGT. This CDR3 comprises 15 residues. V shed 2 bases and J shed 3 bases, with 8 bases lying between them. The CDR3 is CASSYGDIGANVLTF. DNA for the CDR3: TGTGCCAGCAGTTACGGTGACATTGGGGCCAACGTCCTGACTTTC.

This chain uses TRBV5-5 with TRBJ1-2; D uncertain. Germline V gene lookup returns CDR1 SGHKS and CDR2 YYEKEE (reference sequence). The CDR3 is 12 amino acids. The germline V and J ends were trimmed by 1 base and 7 bases, with 8 bases remaining between them. The CDR3 DNA follows: TGTGCCAGCAGCTTGTTAGGGCCTGGCTACACCTTC. Amino acid sequence: CASSLLGPGYTF.

The J gene is TRBJ1-1, the V gene TRBV19; D perhaps matches TRBD1 (5 bases). The V gene's germline CDR1 is LNHDA and CDR2 SQIVND (reference sequence). The CDR3 extends over 15 amino acids. The ends were cut back, 5 bases at V and 10 bases at J, with 23 bases in the middle. This CDR3 is CASSGSDIGDGGAFF. CDR3 DNA: TGTGCCAGTAGTGGATCGGACATCGGGGACGGAGGAGCTTTCTTT.

There are a few counts of this clone. V is TRBV7-2 and J is TRBJ1-1; D is undetermined. CDR1 and CDR2 from the germline V gene are SGHTA and FQGNSA. Trimming pared 4 bases from V and 3 bases from J, leaving 3 bases between. CDR3 length equals 11 residues. CDR3 sequence: CASSSYTEAFF. CDR3 DNA: TGTGCCAGCAGCTCCTACACTGAAGCTTTCTTT.

J is TRBJ2-3 and V is TRBV9; 9 bases match TRBD2. The CDR3 contains 15 residues. The junction had 3 bases not matched to a gene; V was cut back by 0 bases and J by 4 bases. Germline V gives CDR1 SGDLS, CDR2 YYNGEE. CDR3 in DNA: TGTGCCAGCAGCGTAGCGGGACTAGCCTCAGATACGCAGTATTTT. Protein: CASSVAGLASDTQYF.

This clone was recorded a few times. In DNA form, the CDR3 reads TGTGCCAGTAGCGGACAGGAAGGAATTAGCAATCAGCCCCAGCATTTT. It translates to CASSGQEGISNQPQHF. The chain employs TRBV19 and TRBJ1-5; TRBD1 aligns across 7 bases. J was trimmed by 0 bases and V by 6 bases; bases with no gene match: 8. CDR1 and CDR2 (germline): LNHDA, SQIVND (reference sequence). The CDR3 spans 16 residues. Combining the CDR3 with reference TRBV19 and TRBJ1-5 gives the whole variable domain DGGITQSPKYLFRKEGQNVTLSCEQNLNHDAMYWYRQDPGQGLRLIYYSQIVNDFQKGDIAEGYSVSREKKESFPLTVTSAQKNPTAFYLCASSGQEGISNQPQHFGDGTRLSIL.

The chain joins TRBV9 to TRBJ2-3; D not certain. V was pared by 0 bases and J by 2 bases, with 13 bases between. Germline CDR1 is SGDLS and CDR2 is YYNGEE. The CDR3 has 16 amino acids. CDR3 loop: CASSVAPRAITDTQYF. The CDR3 DNA follows: TGTGCCAGCAGCGTAGCCCCTCGAGCGATCACAGATACGCAGTATTTT.

The V and J genes are TRBV27 and TRBJ2-5; possible D gene TRBD1, 7 bases. Trimming shortened V by 10 bases and J by 5 bases, and 14 bases separated the two germline ends. Germline-derived CDR1 and CDR2 are MNHEY and SMNVEV (reference sequence). The CDR3 has 12 amino acids. The CDR3 DNA follows: TGTGCCACCCGGAGGGGGCGGGAGACCCAGTACTTC. Translating it yields CATRRGRETQYF.

The V and J genes are TRBV10-3 and TRBJ1-1, with unresolved D. Germline-derived CDR1 and CDR2 are ENHRY and SYGVKD. V was clipped by 2 bases and J by 3 bases, with 7 bases between them. This CDR3 contains 13 residues. This CDR3 reads CAISENLDTEAFF. The DNA for the CDR3 is TGTGCCATCAGTGAGAACCTCGACACTGAAGCTTTCTTT.

J is TRBJ2-7 and V is TRBV2; TRBD1 matches at 8 bases. The germline CDR1 and CDR2 sequences are SNHLY and FYNNEI. The CDR3 is made up of 13 amino acids. Unmatched junction bases numbered 4, after V lost 2 bases and J lost 7 bases. The CDR3 loop reads CASSEQGAGEQYF. DNA of the CDR3: TGTGCCAGCAGTGAACAGGGGGCAGGGGAGCAGTACTTC. The full variable domain, with the rest looked up from reference TRBV2 and TRBJ2-7, is EPEVTQTPSHQVTQMGQEVILRCVPISNHLYFYWYRQILGQKVEFLVSFYNNEISEKSEIFDDQFSVERPDGSNFTLKIRSTKLEDSAMYFCASSEQGAGEQYFGPGTRLTVT.

The table lists this clone with a few counts. The chain couples TRBV24-1 to TRBJ2-1, with a possible D match to TRBD2 (7 bases). The CDR3 is 19 residues long. Germline CDR1 KGHDR, CDR2 SFDVKD. Trimming shortened V by 5 bases and J by 4 bases, and 26 bases separated the two germline ends. CDR3 DNA: TGTGCCACCAGTGCCTACAGGGTCCCTAGCGGAGATACTTACAATGAGCAGTTCTTC. Protein: CATSAYRVPSGDTYNEQFF.